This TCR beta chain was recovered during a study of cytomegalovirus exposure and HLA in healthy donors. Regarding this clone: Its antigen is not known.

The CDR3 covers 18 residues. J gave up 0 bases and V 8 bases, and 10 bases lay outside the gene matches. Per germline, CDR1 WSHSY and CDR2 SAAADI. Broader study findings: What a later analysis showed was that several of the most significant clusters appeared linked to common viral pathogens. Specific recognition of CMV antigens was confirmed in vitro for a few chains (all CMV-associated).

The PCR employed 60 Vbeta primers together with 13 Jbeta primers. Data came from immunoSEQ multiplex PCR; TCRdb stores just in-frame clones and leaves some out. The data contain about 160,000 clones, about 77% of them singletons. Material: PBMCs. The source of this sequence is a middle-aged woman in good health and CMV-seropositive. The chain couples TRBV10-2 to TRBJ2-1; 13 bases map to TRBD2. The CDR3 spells CASSRLAGGSGSYNEQFF. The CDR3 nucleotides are TGCGCCAGCTCGAGACTAGCGGGGGGCTCCGGCTCCTACAATGAGCAGTTCTTC.